This TCR beta chain was profiled in a study of regulatory T cells in long-lasting Graves disease (dated by TCRdb to about 2021). For context, the study as a whole: Persistent Graves' disease was defined as antithyroid drug treatment for over 5 years with persistently positive TSH receptor autoantibodies. Peripheral blood TCR sequencing and RNA sequencing compared persistent Graves' disease patients with newly diagnosed Graves' disease patients. The study took place in China and was registered as a clinical trial. A total of around 33 samples underwent TCR sequencing, from roughly 13 patients with persistent Graves' disease and about 20 patients with newly diagnosed Graves' disease. On average, persistent Graves' disease patients in the clinical cohort had been on antithyroid drugs for around ten years.

To prepare the library, multiplex PCR was applied. Sequenced using an Illumina HiSeq 4000. TCR beta libraries were built with iRepertoire HTBI primers and Arm-PCR amplification of CDR3 regions. Before sequencing, the PCR products underwent gel purification. In the paper's pipeline: Across samples, 60 to 80 TRBV and 14 TRBJ segments were identified and used for gene usage analysis of CDR3 amino acid clonotypes. Filtered high-quality paired reads were merged into contigs using COPE and FqMerger. Contigs were aligned with BLAST to IMGT TRBV, TRBD and TRBJ reference genes, and CDR3 was defined per IMGT. Clonotypes above 0.1% frequency were classified as highly expanded clones. Repertoire diversity was measured by Shannon entropy, and V-J evenness by the Gini coefficient. A clonotype found in more than one individual was treated as public. TCRdb ran its own pipeline on the public reads, namely fastp trimming at Q25 and MiXCR clone calling, and kept in-frame beta chains. One record per CDR3 amino acid sequence lists the most common genes and DNA. None of the V and J calls come from the authors' own analysis; TCRdb made them. This sample holds 390,000 or so distinct CDR3 sequences; roughly 25% were observed only once. Clones ranked in the top ten supply approximately 27% of the sample.

The germline V gene (reference sequence) supplies CDR1 LGHDT and CDR2 YNNKEL. V is cut by 3 bases and J by 7 bases, and the space between the germline ends is 9 bases. Inclusive of the bounding cysteine and phenylalanine, the CDR3 is 13 residues long. The only DNA kept is the CDR3, 39 bases in frame from the first base. This specimen's time point label, per the study, means: persistent/refractory GD, antithyroid drugs over 5 years with positive TRAb. For both TCR sequencing and RNA sequencing, RNA was extracted from PBMCs using TRIzol. The diagnosis of Graves' disease followed American Thyroid Association guidelines. Recruitment of patients was carried out at an endocrinology department in Xi'an, China. Each patient gave around 9.2 milliliters of peripheral blood, collected in an EDTA anticoagulant tube. Ficoll Paque Plus density gradient separation was used to isolate PBMCs, and no additional T cell sorting was done. An Agilent 2100 Bioanalyzer and agarose gel were used to assess RNA quality, and a NanoDrop 2000 was used to measure RNA concentration.

In the case of this clonotype: Its binding antigen is unknown. Base-call qualities are not available, and no considerably larger clone is one nucleotide away.

Points the paper makes about the study in general: A larger number of public clonotypes was shared among persistent patients (approximately 2,600) than among newly diagnosed patients (around 880). Sequencing and analysis were restricted to the TCR beta chain. TRBV28, TRBJ1-2 and TRBJ2-5 were preferentially used in persistent disease, while TRBV20-1 and TRBJ2-1 were favored in newly diagnosed disease. The small sample size was acknowledged by the authors as a limitation that may reduce accuracy. Lower TCR Shannon entropy and fewer highly expanded clones were observed in persistent Graves' disease patients than in newly diagnosed patients, which suggested clonal expansion. The study examined only peripheral blood because the primary lesion, thyroid tissue, could not be accessed.

Here the sequenced sample was peripheral blood mononuclear cells (PBMCs), taken when the disease was refractory, from a patient treated with antithyroid drugs. The sequence was collected from a woman between 40 and 50 years old with Graves disease. Donor details come from another sample of the same person, matched by shared clones. The sequence is built from TRBV3-1 and TRBJ2-2; confidence is insufficient to name the D gene. The DNA is TGTGCCAGCAGCCACCTGTACGTCGGGGAGCTGTTTTTT. Translated, this is CASSHLYVGELFF. Reference TRBV3-1 and TRBJ2-2 genes cover what lies past the CDR3, so the full variable domain is DTAVSQTPKYLVTQMGNDKSIKCEQNLGHDTMYWYKQDSKKFLKIMFSYNNKELIINETVPNRFSPKSPDKAHLNLHINSLELGDSAVYFCASSHLYVGELFFGEGSRLTVL.